The rows below give T cell receptor beta chains drawn from one sample of a study of T cell responses to AZD1222 COVID-19 vaccine. TCRdb's copy holds only in-frame clones and misses some; the assay was immunoSEQ multiplex PCR. The data show tens of thousands of clones, 92% seen once. Here the sequenced sample was peripheral blood, taken 28 days after the second AZD1222 dose. The receptors originated from an adult who received the AZD1222 COVID-19 vaccine. Both conserved end residues are part of each CDR3.

CDR3 protein: CASSQSGLSNEQFF; J gene: TRBJ2-1; V gene: TRBV3-1/TRBV3-2
CDR3 protein: CASSFQLANEQYF; J gene: TRBJ2-7; V gene: TRBV27
CDR3 protein: CASSLVTSGKVNEQFF; J gene: TRBJ2-1; V gene: TRBV7-2
CDR3 protein: CASSQGRTGYGYTF; J gene: TRBJ1-2; V gene: TRBV4-2
CDR3 protein: CASRLAAQQPQHF; J gene: TRBJ1-5; V gene: TRBV19
CDR3 protein: CASSLGTGGLNEQFF; J gene: TRBJ2-1; V gene: TRBV5-4
CDR3 protein: CASSPGQGDQPQHF; J gene: TRBJ1-5; V gene: TRBV18
CDR3 protein: CASSVQDTQYF; J gene: TRBJ2-3; V gene: TRBV9
CDR3 protein: CASSLDRNNEQFF; J gene: TRBJ2-1; V gene: TRBV11-2
CDR3 protein: CASSQDPGQGWNTF; J gene: TRBJ1-2; V gene: TRBV4-3
CDR3 protein: CASSLARTGVRNTEAFF; J gene: TRBJ1-1; V gene: TRBV5-6
CDR3 protein: CASSLSGGGYTF; J gene: TRBJ1-2; V gene: TRBV27
CDR3 protein: CASATGGWGMNTEAFF; J gene: TRBJ1-1; V gene: TRBV7-8
CDR3 protein: CASSQADRGHSPLHF; J gene: TRBJ1-6; V gene: TRBV4-1
CDR3 protein: CASSKMGDEAFF; J gene: TRBJ1-1; V gene: TRBV11-3
CDR3 protein: CASSPSGGTDTQYF; J gene: TRBJ2-3; V gene: TRBV7-3
CDR3 protein: CASISSGREATGELFF; J gene: TRBJ2-2; V gene: TRBV7-2
CDR3 protein: CASSLLGGARSYEQYF; J gene: TRBJ2-7; V gene: TRBV28
CDR3 protein: CASSHRETVNTEAFF; J gene: TRBJ1-1; V gene: TRBV28
CDR3 protein: CASSPGTANSPLHF; J gene: TRBJ1-6; V gene: TRBV7-2
CDR3 protein: CASSHGGGPLF; J gene: TRBJ2-7; V gene: TRBV7-2
CDR3 protein: CAISGETYEQYF; J gene: TRBJ2-7; V gene: TRBV10-3
CDR3 protein: CSARGRQFQHF; J gene: TRBJ1-5; V gene: TRBV20-1
CDR3 protein: CASSRDRGETQYF; J gene: TRBJ2-5; V gene: TRBV7-6
CDR3 protein: CASSLEGRGAVSQPQHF; J gene: TRBJ1-5; V gene: TRBV7-2
CDR3 protein: CASNSKGQRSYEQYF; J gene: TRBJ2-7; V gene: TRBV28
CDR3 protein: CASSQNGGETQYF; J gene: TRBJ2-5; V gene: TRBV4-3
CDR3 protein: CASRDRDRDQPQHF; J gene: TRBJ1-5; V gene: TRBV6-5
CDR3 protein: CASSPRQLTNEKLFF; J gene: TRBJ1-4; V gene: TRBV3-1/TRBV3-2
CDR3 protein: CASSSIGDSGNTIYF; J gene: TRBJ1-3; V gene: TRBV5-1
CDR3 protein: CASSLGGEAYNEQFF; J gene: TRBJ2-1; V gene: TRBV5-1
CDR3 protein: CASSPGQGATEAFF; J gene: TRBJ1-1; V gene: TRBV19
CDR3 protein: CASSWTGPYEQYF; J gene: TRBJ2-7; V gene: TRBV5-1
CDR3 protein: CASSERGQIYEQYF; J gene: TRBJ2-7; V gene: TRBV6-1
CDR3 protein: CATTGMGEIGDTQYF; J gene: TRBJ2-3; V gene: TRBV19
CDR3 protein: CASSPLALPHNEQFF; J gene: TRBJ2-1; V gene: TRBV18
CDR3 protein: CAIRAAGGAGEKLFF; J gene: TRBJ1-4; V gene: TRBV10-3
CDR3 protein: CASRPGQANYGYTF; J gene: TRBJ1-2; V gene: TRBV27
CDR3 protein: CASSQDWRTNQPQHF; J gene: TRBJ1-5; V gene: TRBV4-3
CDR3 protein: CASIPRQGRGYTF; J gene: TRBJ1-2; V gene: TRBV19
CDR3 protein: CASSSLGALNTEAFF; J gene: TRBJ1-1; V gene: TRBV11-2
CDR3 protein: CASSSGQGASWDGYTF; J gene: TRBJ1-2; V gene: TRBV28